This T cell receptor beta chain was identified in a study of blood T cell repertoires in COVID-19. Measured with immunoSEQ multiplex PCR; TCRdb has only the in-frame clones, and not every one. This sample has roughly 140,000 clones, with around 80% found just once. Germline V gene sequence: CDR1 SNHLY, CDR2 FYNNEI. V lost 8 bases and J 0 bases, leaving 17 bases between the germline ends. This CDR3 is 15 amino acids long. The rearrangement joins TRBV2 to TRBJ2-7; D might be TRBD1 (6 bases). The sequence came from a man aged 65 to 85 who had recovered from COVID-19. Sequencing was performed on peripheral blood. The CDR3 is CASAARMDSSYEQYF. The DNA of the CDR3 is TGTGCCAGCGCCGCCCGAATGGACAGCTCCTACGAGCAGTACTTC.